Listed below are T cell receptor beta chains from one sample, sequenced in a study of blood T cell repertoires in COVID-19. Produced via immunoSEQ multiplex PCR; TCRdb's table is partial and in-frame only. The sample shows about 410,000 clones, 75% to 90% of them seen only once. The sample consisted of peripheral blood. Receptor source: a woman under 40 with active or convalescent COVID-19. CDR3s include the opening cysteine and the closing phenylalanine or tryptophan. The D gene is left open where the match is weak. Not every row has a clone size; where given, it reads once, few, many or a size class.

size	J	D	V	DNA	CDR3
NA	TRBJ2-3	TRBD1	TRBV6-6	TGTGCCAGCAGTTACTCCGACAGGGAATCAGATACGCAGTATTTT	CASSYSDRESDTQYF
NA	TRBJ1-1	NA	TRBV5-1	TGCGCCAGCAGCTTGTTGCAGGGGCGGCCTGAAGCTTTCTTT	CASSLLQGRPEAFF
NA	TRBJ2-7	TRBD1	TRBV19	TGTGCCAGTAGTAAGAACGTAGGGGGCCCCTACGAGCAGTACTTC	CASSKNVGGPYEQYF
once	TRBJ1-2	NA	TRBV19	TGTGCCAGTAGTACGGGTGGTGGCTACACCTTC	CASSTGGGYTF
NA	TRBJ2-3	NA	TRBV7-8	TGTGCCAGCAGCCCAGGGGGCACAGATACGCAGTATTTT	CASSPGGTDTQYF
few	TRBJ2-7	TRBD2	TRBV6-4	TGTGCCAGCAGTGAAGGACTAGCGGGACCCTACGAGCAGTACTTC	CASSEGLAGPYEQYF
NA	TRBJ2-6	NA	TRBV21-1	TGTGCCAGCAGCTCCCGCCGGGACAGGTGGATGTTTTGGGCCAACGTCCTGACTTTC	CASSSRRDRWMFWANVLTF
NA	TRBJ1-5	NA	TRBV30	TGTGCCTGGGCGGACATGGGTCAGCCCCAGCATTTT	CAWADMGQPQHF
NA	TRBJ1-1	NA	TRBV6-5	TGTGCCAGCAGCCCCCCGGGGAGGGTCACTGAAGCTTTCTTT	CASSPPGRVTEAFF
NA	TRBJ1-4	TRBD1	TRBV6-5	TGTGCCAGCAGTCAACCACAGGGGTTGGATGAAAAACTGTTTTTT	CASSQPQGLDEKLFF
NA	TRBJ1-1	TRBD1	TRBV6-5	TGTGCCAGCAGTAAACAGGGGTTCGACACTGAAGCTTTCTTT	CASSKQGFDTEAFF